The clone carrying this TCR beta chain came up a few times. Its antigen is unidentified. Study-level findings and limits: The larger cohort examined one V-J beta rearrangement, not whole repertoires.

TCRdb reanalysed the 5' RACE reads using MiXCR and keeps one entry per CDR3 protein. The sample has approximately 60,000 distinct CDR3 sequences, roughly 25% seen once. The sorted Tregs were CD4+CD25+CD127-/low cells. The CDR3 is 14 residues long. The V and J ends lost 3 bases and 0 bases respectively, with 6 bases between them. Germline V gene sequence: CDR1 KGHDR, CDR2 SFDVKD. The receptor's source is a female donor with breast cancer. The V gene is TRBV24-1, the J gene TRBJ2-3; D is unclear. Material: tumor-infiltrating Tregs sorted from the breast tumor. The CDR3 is CATSDPTSTDTQYF. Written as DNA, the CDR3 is TGTGCCACCAGTGATCCGACTAGCACAGATACGCAGTATTTT.